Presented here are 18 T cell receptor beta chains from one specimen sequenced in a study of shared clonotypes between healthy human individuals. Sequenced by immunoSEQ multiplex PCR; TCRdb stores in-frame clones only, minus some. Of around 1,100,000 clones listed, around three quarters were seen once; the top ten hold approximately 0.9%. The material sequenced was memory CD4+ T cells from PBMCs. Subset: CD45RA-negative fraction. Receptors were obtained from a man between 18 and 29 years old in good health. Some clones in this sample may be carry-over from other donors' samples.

In DNA form, the CDR3 reads TGTGCCAGCAGCACACAACCGGGACAGAACTATGGCTACACCTTC. Residues: CASSTQPGQNYGYTF. This chain joins TRBV5-5 and TRBJ1-2; TRBD1 matches 7 bases. The CDR3 is 15 residues long. Germline-derived CDR1 and CDR2 are SGHKS and YYEKEE (reference sequence). V was pared by 4 bases and J by 2 bases, with 8 bases of the junction left unmatched.

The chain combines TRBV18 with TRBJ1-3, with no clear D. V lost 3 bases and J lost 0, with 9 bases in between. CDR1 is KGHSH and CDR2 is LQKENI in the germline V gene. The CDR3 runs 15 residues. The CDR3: CASSPWGPSGNTIYF. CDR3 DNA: TGTGCCAGCTCACCCTGGGGTCCCTCTGGAAACACCATATATTTT.

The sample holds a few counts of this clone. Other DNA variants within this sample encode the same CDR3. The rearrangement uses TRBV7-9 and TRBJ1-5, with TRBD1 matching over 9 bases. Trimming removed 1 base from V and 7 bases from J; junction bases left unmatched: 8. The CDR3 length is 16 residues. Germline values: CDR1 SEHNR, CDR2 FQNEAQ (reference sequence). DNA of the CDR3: TGTGCCAGCAGCTTAGGCGACAGGGGGAGTGGACAGCCCCAGCATTTT. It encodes CASSLGDRGSGQPQHF.

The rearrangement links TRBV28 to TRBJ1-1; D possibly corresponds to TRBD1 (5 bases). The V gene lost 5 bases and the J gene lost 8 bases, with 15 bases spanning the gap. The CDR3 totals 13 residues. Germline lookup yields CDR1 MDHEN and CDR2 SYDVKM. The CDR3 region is CASSKDTNLEAFF. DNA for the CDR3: TGTGCCAGCAGTAAGGACACCAACCTGGAAGCTTTCTTT.

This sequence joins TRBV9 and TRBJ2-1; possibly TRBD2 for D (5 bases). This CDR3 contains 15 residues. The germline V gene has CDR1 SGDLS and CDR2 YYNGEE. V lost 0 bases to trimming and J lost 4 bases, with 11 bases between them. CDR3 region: CASSVASGNYNEQFF. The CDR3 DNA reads TGTGCCAGCAGCGTAGCGAGCGGAAATTACAATGAGCAGTTCTTC.

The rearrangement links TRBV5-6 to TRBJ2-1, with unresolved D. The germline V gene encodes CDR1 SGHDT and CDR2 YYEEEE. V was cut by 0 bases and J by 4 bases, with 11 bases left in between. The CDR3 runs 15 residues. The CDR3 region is CASSLGYPTYNEQFF. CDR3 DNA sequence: TGTGCCAGCAGCTTGGGGTACCCGACTTACAATGAGCAGTTCTTC.

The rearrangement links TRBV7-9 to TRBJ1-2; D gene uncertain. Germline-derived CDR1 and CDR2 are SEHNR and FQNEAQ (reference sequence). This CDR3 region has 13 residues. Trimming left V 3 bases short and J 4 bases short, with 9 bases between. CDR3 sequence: CASSLGEGYGYTF. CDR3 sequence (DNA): TGTGCCAGCAGCTTGGGAGAAGGCTATGGCTACACCTTC.

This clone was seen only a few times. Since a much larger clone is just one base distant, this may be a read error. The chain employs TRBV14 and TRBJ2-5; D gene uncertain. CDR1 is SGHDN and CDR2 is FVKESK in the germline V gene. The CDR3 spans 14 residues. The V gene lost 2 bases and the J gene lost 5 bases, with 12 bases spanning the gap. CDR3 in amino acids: CASSQPAPRETQYF. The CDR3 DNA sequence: TGTGCCAGCAGCCAACCAGCTCCTCGTGAGACCCAGTACTTC. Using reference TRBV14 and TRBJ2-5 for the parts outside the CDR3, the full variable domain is EAGVTQFPSHSVIEKGQTVTLRCDPISGHDNLYWYRRVMGKEIKFLLHFVKESKQDESGMPNNRFLAERTGGTYSTLKVQPAELEDSGVYFCASSQPAPRETQYFGPGTRLLVL.

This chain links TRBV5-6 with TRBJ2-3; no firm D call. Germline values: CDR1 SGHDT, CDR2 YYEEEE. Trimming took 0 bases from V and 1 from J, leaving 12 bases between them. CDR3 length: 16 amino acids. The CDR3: CASSLAGRPGTDTQYF. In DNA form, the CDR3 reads TGTGCCAGCAGCTTGGCGGGCAGGCCGGGCACAGATACGCAGTATTTT.

CDR3 residues: CASNRADTQYF. The DNA for the CDR3 is TGTGCCAGCAACCGGGCAGATACGCAGTATTTT. The V gene is TRBV28, the J gene TRBJ2-3; no clear D. The CDR3 sequence is 11 residues long. Trimming removed 7 bases at V and 4 bases at J, with 6 bases between. The germline gives CDR1 MDHEN, CDR2 SYDVKM.

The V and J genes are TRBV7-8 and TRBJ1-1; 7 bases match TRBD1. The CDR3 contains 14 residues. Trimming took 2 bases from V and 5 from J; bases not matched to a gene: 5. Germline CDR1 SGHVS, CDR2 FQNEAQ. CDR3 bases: TGTGCCAGCAGCTTAACAGGGGTTGAGACTGAAGCTTTCTTT. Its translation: CASSLTGVETEAFF.

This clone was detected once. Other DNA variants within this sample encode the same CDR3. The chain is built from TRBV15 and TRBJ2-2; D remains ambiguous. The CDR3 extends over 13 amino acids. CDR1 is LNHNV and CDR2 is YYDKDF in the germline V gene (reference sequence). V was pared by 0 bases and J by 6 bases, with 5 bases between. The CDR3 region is CATSRDGAGELFF. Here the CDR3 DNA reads TGTGCCACCAGCAGAGATGGCGCCGGGGAGCTGTTTTTT.

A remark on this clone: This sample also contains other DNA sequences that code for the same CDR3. The CDR3 DNA reads as TGTGCCAGCAGCCCGGGGGGGGATACGCAGTATTTT. Its protein product is CASSPGGDTQYF. J is TRBJ2-3 and V is TRBV11-3; TRBD2 aligns across 8 bases. From germline, CDR1 is SGHNT and CDR2 YENEEA. V was clipped by 5 bases and J by 6 bases; unmatched bases: 1. There are 12 residues in the CDR3. The full variable domain, its missing parts supplied by reference TRBV11-3 and TRBJ2-3, is EAGVVQSPRYKIIEKKQPVAFWCNPISGHNTLYWYLQNLGQGPELLIRYENEEAVDDSQLPKDRFSAERLKGVDSTLKIQPAELGDSAVYLCASSPGGDTQYFGPGTRLTVL.

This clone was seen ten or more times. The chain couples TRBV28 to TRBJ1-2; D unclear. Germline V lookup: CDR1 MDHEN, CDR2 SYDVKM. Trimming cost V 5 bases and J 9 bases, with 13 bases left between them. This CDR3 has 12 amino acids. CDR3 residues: CASSPDGRRYTF. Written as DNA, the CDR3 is TGTGCCAGCAGTCCCGACGGTAGGCGCTACACCTTC.

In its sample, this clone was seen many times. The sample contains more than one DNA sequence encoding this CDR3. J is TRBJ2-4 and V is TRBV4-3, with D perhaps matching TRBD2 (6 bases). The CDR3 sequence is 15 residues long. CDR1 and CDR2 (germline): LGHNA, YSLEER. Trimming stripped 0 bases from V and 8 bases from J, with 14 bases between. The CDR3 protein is CASSQDGARGDIQYF. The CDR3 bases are TGCGCCAGCAGCCAAGATGGGGCGCGCGGGGACATTCAGTACTTC.

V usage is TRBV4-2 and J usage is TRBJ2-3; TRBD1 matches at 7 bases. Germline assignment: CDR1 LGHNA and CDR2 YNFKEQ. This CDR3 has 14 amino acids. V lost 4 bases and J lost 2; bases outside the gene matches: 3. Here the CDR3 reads CASSRDRDTDTQYF. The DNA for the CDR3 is TGTGCCAGCAGCCGCGACAGGGACACAGATACGCAGTATTTT.

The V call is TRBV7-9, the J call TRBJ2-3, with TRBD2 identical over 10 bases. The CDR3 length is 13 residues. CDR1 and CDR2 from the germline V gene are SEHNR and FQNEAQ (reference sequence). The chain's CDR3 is CVYASGSRDTQYF. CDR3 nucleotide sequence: TGTGTCTACGCTAGCGGGAGTCGAGATACGCAGTATTTT.

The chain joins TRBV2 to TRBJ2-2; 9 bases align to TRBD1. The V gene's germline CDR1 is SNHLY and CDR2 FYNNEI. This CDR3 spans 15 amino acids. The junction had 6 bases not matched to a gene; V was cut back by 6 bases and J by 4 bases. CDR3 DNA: TGTGCCAGCAGCACAGGGGGCGCGGGCACCGGGGAGCTGTTTTTT. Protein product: CASSTGGAGTGELFF.